This T cell receptor beta chain was sequenced for a study of CD8+CD57+ T cells in acquired aplastic anemia. Turning to the study itself: Mean yield of DNA from sorted CD4+ and CD8+ cells was 2.5 to 4 ug. Healthy donors gave about 10 million reads on average for CD4+ cells.

Trimming took off 8 bases at V and 6 bases at J, with 13 bases between the two ends. This CDR3 contains 12 residues. CDR1 is SEHNR, CDR2 FQNEAQ, per germline (reference sequence). Investigators profiled TCR beta VDJ and CDR3 from genomic DNA template. TCRdb re-derived calls from the reads in MiXCR, one entry per CDR3 protein. The sample shows 200,000 to 250,000 distinct CDR3 sequences, roughly 35% of them seen only once. Study outcomes and limitations: The CD8+ Simpson's diversity of patients and controls was not significantly different.

This clonotype was found many times. The antigen remains unidentified. This receptor was identified in a human donor in good health, serving as a control. The sequencing sample was made of sorted CD4+, CD8+, or CD8+CD57+ T cells (not recorded which) from PBMCs. This rearrangement joins TRBV7-9 to TRBJ1-1, with D unresolved. CDR3 sequence reads: CASEGGWAEAFF. The CDR3, as DNA: TGTGCCAGCGAGGGAGGGTGGGCTGAAGCTTTCTTT.